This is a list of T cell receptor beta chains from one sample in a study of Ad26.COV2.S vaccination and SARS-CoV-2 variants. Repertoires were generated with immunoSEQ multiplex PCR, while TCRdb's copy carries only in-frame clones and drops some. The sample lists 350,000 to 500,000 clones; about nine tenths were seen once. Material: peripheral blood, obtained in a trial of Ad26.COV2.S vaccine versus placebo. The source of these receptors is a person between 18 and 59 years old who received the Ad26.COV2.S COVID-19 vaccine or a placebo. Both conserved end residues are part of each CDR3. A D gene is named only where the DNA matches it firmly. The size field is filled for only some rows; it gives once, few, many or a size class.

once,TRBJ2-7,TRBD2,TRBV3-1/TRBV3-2,CASSQGLAGGPGRGLNF,TGTGCCAGCAGCCAGGGACTAGCGGGAGGGCCGGGTAGAGGTCTGAACTTC
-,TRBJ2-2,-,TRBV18,CASSPAPNTGELFF,TGTGCCAGCTCACCGGCTCCGAACACCGGGGAGCTGTTTTTT
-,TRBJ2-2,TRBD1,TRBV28,CATHDRGNTGELFF,TGTGCCACCCATGACAGGGGGAACACCGGGGAGCTGTTTTTT
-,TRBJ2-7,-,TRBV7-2,CASEPQGLYEQYF,TGTGCCAGCGAGCCACAGGGATTATACGAGCAGTACTTC
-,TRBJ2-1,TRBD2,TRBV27,CASTSIHWGLADNEQFF,TGTGCCAGCACCTCAATCCACTGGGGACTAGCGGACAATGAGCAGTTCTTC
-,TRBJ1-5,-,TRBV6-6,CASSSTLASSRYSNQPQHF,TGTGCCAGCAGCTCCACCCTCGCCAGTTCCCGTTATAGCAATCAGCCCCAGCATTTT
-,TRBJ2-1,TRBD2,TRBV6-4,CASSEASGMGNEQFF,TGTGCCAGCAGTGAGGCTAGCGGGATGGGTAATGAGCAGTTCTTC
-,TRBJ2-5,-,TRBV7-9,CASSLTDPGRETQYF,TGTGCCAGCAGCTTAACGGACCCCGGACGGGAGACCCAGTACTTC
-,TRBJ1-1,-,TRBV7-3,CASSLNVGAGTEAFF,TGTGCCAGCAGCTTAAATGTCGGGGCTGGCACTGAAGCTTTCTTT
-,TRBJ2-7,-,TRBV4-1,CASSQQNSDFYEQYF,TGCGCCAGCAGCCAACAAAACAGCGACTTCTACGAGCAGTACTTC
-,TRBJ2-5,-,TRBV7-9,CASSLIQVRQETQYF,TGTGCCAGCAGCTTAATCCAGGTCAGACAAGAGACCCAGTACTTC
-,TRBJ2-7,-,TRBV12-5,CASGLAPLTDYEQYF,TGTGCTAGTGGTTTGGCACCGCTGACAGATTACGAGCAGTACTTC
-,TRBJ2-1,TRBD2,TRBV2,CASKTGLAAGEQFF,TGTGCCAGCAAAACGGGACTAGCGGCTGGTGAGCAGTTCTTC
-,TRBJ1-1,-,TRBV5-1,CASSQVFTEAFF,TGCGCCAGCTCCCAGGTTTTCACTGAAGCTTTCTTT
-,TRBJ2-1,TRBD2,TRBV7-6,CASSLISLKGTSGRGSYNEQFF,TGTGCCAGCAGCTTAATATCCTTGAAGGGTACTAGCGGGAGGGGTTCCTACAATGAGCAGTTCTTC
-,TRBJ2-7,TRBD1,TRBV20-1,CSASKGQTYEQYF,TGCAGTGCTAGTAAGGGACAGACCTACGAGCAGTACTTC